These 10 T cell receptor beta chains were sequenced from one sample in a study of blood T cell repertoires in COVID-19. The method was immunoSEQ multiplex PCR; TCRdb's version includes in-frame clones alone and lacks a portion of them. The data show 210,000 or so clones, 75% to 85% seen once. Material: peripheral blood. The source of these receptors is a middle-aged man with COVID-19, enrolled during active disease.

The chain joins TRBV7-2 to TRBJ2-5; possible D gene TRBD1, 7 bases. The germline V and J ends were trimmed by 2 bases and 8 bases, with 15 bases remaining between them. Germline V CDR1 and CDR2: SGHTA, FQGNSA. There are 14 residues in the CDR3. CDR3 region: CASSLQGGHATQYF. The CDR3 region has the DNA TGTGCCAGCAGCTTACAGGGGGGACACGCTACCCAGTACTTC.

The rearrangement links TRBV10-3 to TRBJ1-2, with D perhaps TRBD1 (5 bases). The germline gives CDR1 ENHRY, CDR2 SYGVKD. Trimming stripped 8 bases from V and 7 bases from J, with 14 bases between. This CDR3 spans 12 amino acids. CDR3 loop: CAIGDSTGGYTF. DNA of the CDR3: TGTGCCATCGGGGACTCTACAGGTGGCTACACCTTC.

This clone was found a few times. The genes are TRBV9 and TRBJ1-6; D gene uncertain. Germline V lookup: CDR1 SGDLS, CDR2 YYNGEE. CDR3 size: 15 residues. Trimming left V 0 bases short and J 0 bases short, with 4 bases between. In nucleotides, the CDR3 is TGTGCCAGCAGCGTAGATAGCTCCTATAATTCACCCCTCCACTTT. The encoded protein is CASSVDSSYNSPLHF.

V and J are TRBV15 and TRBJ2-3; 7 positions match TRBD2. This CDR3 contains 15 residues. CDR1 LNHNV and CDR2 YYDKDF come from the germline V gene (reference sequence). J was trimmed by 5 bases and V by 5 bases; bases with no gene match: 10. The CDR3 coding sequence is TGTGCCACCAGCGGTGGGGGGGAGACTGTAGATACGCAGTATTTT. Translated: CATSGGGETVDTQYF. Variable domain in full (rest from reference TRBV15 and TRBJ2-3): DAMVIQNPRYQVTQFGKPVTLSCSQTLNHNVMYWYQQKSSQAPKLLFHYYDKDFNNEADTPDNFQSRRPNTSFCFLDIRSPGLGDTAMYLCATSGGGETVDTQYFGPGTRLTVL.

The chain joins TRBV27 to TRBJ2-1; 13 bases are a match to TRBD2. Trimming removed 5 bases from V and 2 bases from J; junction bases left unmatched: 6. Germline values: CDR1 MNHEY, CDR2 SMNVEV (reference sequence). The CDR3 spans 17 residues. This CDR3 is CASSPYGLAGAYNEQFF. For the CDR3, the DNA is TGTGCCAGCAGTCCATACGGACTAGCGGGGGCCTACAATGAGCAGTTCTTC.

CDR3 sequence: CASSLAYGNYGYTF. The CDR3 DNA reads as TGTGCCAGCAGCTTAGCGTACGGTAACTATGGCTACACCTTC. V usage is TRBV7-9 and J usage is TRBJ1-2; the D is unclear. Between the trimmed V and J ends, which lost 0 bases and 1 base, there was a span of 6 bases. This CDR3 spans 14 amino acids. CDR1 and CDR2 (germline): SEHNR, FQNEAQ (reference sequence).

With regard to this clone: The junction shows a germline mismatch at one end, possibly a read error. The V gene is TRBV7-7, the J gene TRBJ2-5; no clear D gene. This CDR3 spans 15 amino acids. CDR1 is SSHAT, CDR2 FNYEAQ, per germline (reference sequence). CDR3 loop: CASSLSYGYQETQYF. CDR3 nucleotides: TGTGCTAGCAGCTTATCCTACGGGTACCAAGAGACCCAGTACTTC.

Details on this clone: This same CDR3 is encoded by further DNA sequences in the sample. The chain uses TRBV5-1 and TRBJ1-4, with D possibly matching TRBD1 (5 bases). This CDR3 region has 13 residues. The ends were cut back, 2 bases at V and 8 bases at J, with 10 bases in the middle. CDR1 is SGHRS, CDR2 YFSETQ, per germline. CDR3 protein: CASSLGRGEKLFF. The CDR3 region has the DNA TGCGCCAGCAGCTTAGGACGGGGGGAAAAACTGTTTTTT.

Worth noting for this clone: Additional DNA sequences in this sample encode the identical CDR3. The chain recombines TRBV27 with TRBJ2-5; the match to TRBD2 covers 9 bases. V gave up 5 bases and J gave up 2 bases; unmatched junction bases: 3. Germline V lookup: CDR1 MNHEY, CDR2 SMNVEV (reference sequence). This CDR3 is built from 14 residues. The CDR3 DNA reads as TGTGCCAGCAGTACCCTAGCGGGGCAAGAGACCCAGTACTTC. Translating it yields CASSTLAGQETQYF.

The rearrangement links TRBV5-1 to TRBJ1-1; TRBD1 is a possible D gene (5 bases). CDR3 length: 15 amino acids. CDR1 is SGHRS and CDR2 is YFSETQ in the germline V gene. V was clipped by 3 bases and J by 0 bases, with 12 bases between them. CDR3 amino acids: CASSWETGVNTEAFF. DNA for the CDR3: TGCGCCAGCAGCTGGGAAACAGGTGTGAACACTGAAGCTTTCTTT.